This T cell receptor (beta chain) was profiled in a study of CD8 T cells in Susac syndrome. Random hexamers were used to reverse transcribe the RNA input (about 0.5 to 1 ug). One entry per CDR3 protein, called by TCRdb with MiXCR from the immunoSEQ multiplex PCR reads. The data show about 170,000 distinct CDR3 sequences, approximately 94% seen once. The CDR3 loop spans 18 amino acids. The V call is TRBV21-1, the J call TRBJ2-4; the listed D gene, TRBD1, was not tested against the DNA. TRBV21-1 is a pseudogene segment. The sequence was collected from a human donor with multiple sclerosis. The sample taken for sequencing was CD4+ T cells from PBMCs. The CDR3 reads CASSKWERGRFGKNIQYF. The CDR3 coding sequence is TGTGCCAGCAGCAAATGGGAGAGGGGACGCTTTGGCAAAAACATTCAGTACTTC.